Each of the 17 T cell receptor beta chains below was sequenced from the same sample in a study of post-analysis software for immune sequencing data. Notes on the study in general: TRBV5-6, TRBV5-1 and TRBV20-1 belonged to a set of roughly 5 TRBV segments that were more frequent in patients than controls.

No antigens are known for them. The TCR beta cDNA libraries contained unique molecular identifiers. TCRdb re-called the PCR reads with MiXCR, one entry per CDR3 protein. Found here are 380,000 or so distinct CDR3 sequences, less than 40% of them singletons; the top ten hold roughly 13%. The specimen was blood. These receptors all stem from a girl under 18 with multiple sclerosis.

The V and J genes are TRBV7-3 and TRBJ2-1; 9 bases line up with TRBD2. The CDR3 spans 15 residues. Trimming cost V 5 bases and J 8 bases; bases outside gene matches: 10. Germline CDR1 is SGHTA and CDR2 is FQGTGA. DNA of the CDR3: TGTGCCAGCAGCCTTCTAGCGGGGTCCGTCCATGAGCAGTTCTTC. This gives the protein CASSLLAGSVHEQFF. Drawing the rest from reference TRBV7-3 and TRBJ2-1, the complete variable domain is GAGVSQTPSNKVTEKGKYVELRCDPISGHTALYWYRQSLGQGPEFLIYFQGTGAADDSGLPNDRFFAVRPEGSVSTLKIQRTERGDSAVYLCASSLLAGSVHEQFFGPGTRLTVL.

The chain links TRBV20-1 to TRBJ1-5; TRBD1 matches at 9 bases. Losses at the gene ends were 6 bases for V and 7 bases for J; bases not matched to a gene: 4. Germline loops: CDR1 DFQATT, CDR2 SNEGSKA (reference sequence). CDR3 length: 12 amino acids. CDR3: CSAGQGSQPQHF. Written as DNA, the CDR3 is TGCAGTGCAGGACAGGGGAGCCAGCCCCAGCATTTT.

This clonotype turned up a few times. V usage is TRBV27 and J usage is TRBJ2-7; D call uncertain. V lost 4 bases, J lost 3 bases, and 16 bases lay in between. CDR1 and CDR2 from the germline V gene are MNHEY and SMNVEV (reference sequence). CDR3 length equals 15 residues. CDR3 DNA sequence: TGTGCCAGCAGTTATAAGGCCGCCAGGCACTACGAGCAGTACTTC. Translated: CASSYKAARHYEQYF.

V usage is TRBV7-6 and J usage is TRBJ2-7; D is ambiguous. This CDR3 comprises 12 residues. Germline CDR1 reads SGHVS; CDR2 reads FNYEAQ. Between the trimmed V and J ends, which lost 1 base and 7 bases, there was a span of 8 bases. The CDR3 loop reads CASSLGHVEQYF. The CDR3, as DNA: TGTGCCAGCAGCTTAGGCCACGTAGAGCAGTACTTC. The full variable domain, in which reference TRBV7-6 and TRBJ2-7 provide the parts outside the CDR3, is GAGVSQSPRYKVTKRGQDVALRCDPISGHVSLYWYRQALGQGPEFLTYFNYEAQQDKSGLPNDRFSAERPEGSISTLTIQRTEQRDSAMYRCASSLGHVEQYFGPGTRLTVT.

The J gene is TRBJ1-1, the V gene TRBV18; unclear D gene. Germline V gene sequence: CDR1 KGHSH, CDR2 LQKENI. V lost 1 base, J lost 1 base, and 10 bases lay in between. This CDR3 has 15 residues. In nucleotides, the CDR3 is TGTGCCAGCTCACCACTCGAGGGTAAGAACACTGAAGCTTTCTTT. Encoded protein: CASSPLEGKNTEAFF. Variable domain in full (rest from reference TRBV18 and TRBJ1-1): NAGVMQNPRHLVRRRGQEARLRCSPMKGHSHVYWYRQLPEEGLKFMVYLQKENIIDESGMPKERFSAEFPKEGPSILRIQQVVRGDSAAYFCASSPLEGKNTEAFFGQGTRLTVV.

The chain links TRBV9 to TRBJ2-5, with 11 positions matching TRBD1. There are 18 residues in the CDR3. V was clipped by 0 bases and J by 2 bases; unmatched bases: 9. The germline V gene has CDR1 SGDLS and CDR2 YYNGEE. CDR3 in DNA: TGTGCCAGCAGCGTAGCTCCGGGGACAGGGGGAGGTCAAGAGACCCAGTACTTC. It translates to CASSVAPGTGGGQETQYF. Full variable domain (outside the CDR3, taken from reference TRBV9 and TRBJ2-5): DSGVTQTPKHLITATGQRVTLRCSPRSGDLSVYWYQQSLDQGLQFLIQYYNGEERAKGNILERFSAQQFPDLHSELNLSSLELGDSALYFCASSVAPGTGGGQETQYFGPGTRLLVL.

This clonotype was observed a handful of times. V and J are TRBV5-1 and TRBJ2-7; D is possibly TRBD1 (6 bases). The germline gives CDR1 SGHRS, CDR2 YFSETQ. The CDR3 has 14 amino acids. The V end was cut by 4 bases, the J end by 5 bases, with 16 bases between. The DNA for the CDR3 is TGCGCCAGCAGCGCCCCCGGGACAATCAACGAGCAGTACTTC. Its translation is CASSAPGTINEQYF.

The rearrangement joins TRBV11-2 to TRBJ2-1; 8 bases are a match to TRBD1. Looked up from germline, CDR1 is SGHAT and CDR2 is FQNNGV. CDR3 length equals 14 residues. V shed 8 bases, J shed 10 bases, and the junction held 13 bases outside the gene matches. In nucleotides, the CDR3 is TGTGCCAGCTCTCGGACAGGGCGTTTGGGCGAGCAGTTCTTC. Translation: CASSRTGRLGEQFF.

This rearrangement joins TRBV12-3 or TRBV12-4 to TRBJ2-7; 9 bases are shared with TRBD2. V shed 6 bases, J shed 2 bases, and the junction held 14 bases outside the gene matches. This CDR3 spans 17 amino acids. CDR3: CASSLRASSGGTYEQYF. Here the CDR3 DNA reads TGTGCCAGCAGCCTCCGGGCGTCGAGCGGGGGGACCTACGAGCAGTACTTC.

The chain uses TRBV24-1 and TRBJ1-5, with D perhaps matching TRBD1 (5 bases). V was pared by 4 bases and J by 9 bases, with 12 bases between. The CDR3 runs 13 residues. Germline V lookup: CDR1 KGHDR, CDR2 SFDVKD. CDR3 residues: CATSEGRTWPQHF. CDR3 DNA sequence: TGTGCCACCAGTGAGGGTCGGACATGGCCCCAGCATTTT.

This clonotype was seen a few times. This chain connects TRBV29-1 to TRBJ2-3; D is undetermined. The CDR3 runs to 14 residues. Germline assignment: CDR1 SQVTM and CDR2 ANQGSEA. Trimming shortened V by 6 bases and J by 2 bases, and 15 bases separated the two germline ends. The CDR3 region is CSVYSQRYTDTQYF. CDR3 sequence (DNA): TGCAGCGTGTACTCCCAGCGCTACACAGATACGCAGTATTTT.

The rearrangement links TRBV10-1 to TRBJ2-1, with D perhaps matching TRBD1 or TRBD2 (6 bases each). Trimming took 4 bases from V and 7 from J, leaving 11 bases between them. Germline V gene data show CDR1 as WNHNN and CDR2 as SYGVQD (reference sequence). The length of the CDR3 is 13 residues. The CDR3 nucleotides are TGCGCCAGCAGTGTGGGGGGCCGGAATGAGCAGTTCTTC. Residues: CASSVGGRNEQFF.

This clonotype was counted only a few times. This chain connects TRBV11-3 to TRBJ2-1; TRBD2 matches 11 bases. V lost 1 base to trimming and J lost 7 bases; unmatched junction nucleotides: 12. Germline loops: CDR1 SGHNT, CDR2 YENEEA. The CDR3 has 18 amino acids. CDR3 nucleotide sequence: TGTGCCAGCAGCTTAGCCCCTCTTAGCGGGGGGGCAATAAATGAGCAGTTCTTC. As protein: CASSLAPLSGGAINEQFF.

This clonotype was detected only a few times. The chain uses TRBV7-2 and TRBJ2-3, with 12 bases lining up with TRBD2. The CDR3 contains 16 residues. V lost 3 bases and J lost 5; bases outside the gene matches: 6. Germline-derived CDR1 and CDR2 are SGHTA and FQGNSA. The CDR3 sequence: CASSFELAGGGDTQYF. For the CDR3, the DNA is TGTGCCAGCAGCTTTGAGCTAGCGGGGGGGGGAGATACGCAGTATTTT.

On this clonotype itself: A much larger clonotype is one base distant, so this may be a read error. DNA of the CDR3: TGTGCCAGCAGCGTAGCGGGGGGGCCAGATACGCAGTATTTT. It encodes CASSVAGGPDTQYF. The chain uses TRBV9 and TRBJ2-3, with 8 bases identical to TRBD2. CDR3 length: 14 amino acids. Looked up from germline, CDR1 is SGDLS and CDR2 is YYNGEE. V gave up 0 bases and J gave up 4 bases; unmatched junction bases: 1. Full variable domain (remainder filled in from reference TRBV9 and TRBJ2-3): DSGVTQTPKHLITATGQRVTLRCSPRSGDLSVYWYQQSLDQGLQFLIQYYNGEERAKGNILERFSAQQFPDLHSELNLSSLELGDSALYFCASSVAGGPDTQYFGPGTRLTVL.

In this sample, this clonotype turned up a few times. The chain links TRBV9 to TRBJ2-6; no clear D. CDR3 length: 15 residues. V was cut by 0 bases and J by 2 bases, with 6 bases left in between. Germline V CDR1 and CDR2: SGDLS, YYNGEE. The DNA for the CDR3 is TGTGCCAGCAGCGTAGCCGTGACTGGGGCCAACGTCCTGACTTTC. This translates into CASSVAVTGANVLTF.

This rearrangement joins TRBV7-2 to TRBJ2-7; maybe TRBD1 (6 bases). Germline CDR1 is SGHTA and CDR2 is FQGNSA. V was shortened by 4 bases and J by 2 bases, with 12 bases between the two germline ends. CDR3 size: 14 residues. The CDR3 loop is CASSYAQGAYEQYF. In DNA form, the CDR3 reads TGTGCCAGCAGCTACGCACAGGGCGCCTACGAGCAGTACTTC.